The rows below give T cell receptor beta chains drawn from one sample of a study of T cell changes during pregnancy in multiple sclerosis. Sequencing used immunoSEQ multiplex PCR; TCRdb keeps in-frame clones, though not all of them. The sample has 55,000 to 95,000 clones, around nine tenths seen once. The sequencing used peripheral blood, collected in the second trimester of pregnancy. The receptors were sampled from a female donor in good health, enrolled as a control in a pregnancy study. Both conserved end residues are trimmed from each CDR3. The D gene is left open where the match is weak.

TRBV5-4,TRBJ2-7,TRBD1,ASSLGGTGPHEQY
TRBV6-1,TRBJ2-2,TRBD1,ASSIPKGGPGELF
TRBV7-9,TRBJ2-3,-,ASTPGTDTQY
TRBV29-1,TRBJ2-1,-,SVSLYNEQF
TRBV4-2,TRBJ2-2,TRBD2,ASSGTSGGAVGELF
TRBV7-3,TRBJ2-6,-,ASSLIRSGANVLT
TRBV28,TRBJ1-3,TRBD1,ASSPTGDGNTIY
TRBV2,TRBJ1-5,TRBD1,ASTLGDRVQPQH
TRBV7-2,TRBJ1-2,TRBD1,ASSPQVGQGNYGYT
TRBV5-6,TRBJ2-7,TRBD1,ASSVTGVAYEQY